This T cell receptor (beta chain) stems from a study of blood T cells in healthy people across ages. Study details: About one barcoded beta molecule was captured per two T cells (by template switching).

The germline CDR1 and CDR2 sequences are MGHRA and YSYEKL. Unmatched junction bases numbered 3, after V lost 1 base and J lost 4 bases. The length of the CDR3 is 15 residues. Then a second PCR, running roughly 7 to 11 cycles, was carried out with a sample-barcoded 5' primer and a J-beta primer mix. TCRdb reanalysed the 5' RACE reads using MiXCR and keeps one entry per CDR3 protein. The data hold 1.5 million to 2 million distinct CDR3 sequences, with 30% to 40% observed a single time. Sequencing was carried out using blood. The origin of this receptor is a woman in her 30s in good health. This rearrangement joins TRBV4-1 to TRBJ2-3; 9 bases agree with TRBD1. The CDR3 loop is CASSQGDRDPDTQYF. CDR3 bases: TGCGCCAGCAGCCAAGGGGACAGGGACCCAGATACGCAGTATTTT.